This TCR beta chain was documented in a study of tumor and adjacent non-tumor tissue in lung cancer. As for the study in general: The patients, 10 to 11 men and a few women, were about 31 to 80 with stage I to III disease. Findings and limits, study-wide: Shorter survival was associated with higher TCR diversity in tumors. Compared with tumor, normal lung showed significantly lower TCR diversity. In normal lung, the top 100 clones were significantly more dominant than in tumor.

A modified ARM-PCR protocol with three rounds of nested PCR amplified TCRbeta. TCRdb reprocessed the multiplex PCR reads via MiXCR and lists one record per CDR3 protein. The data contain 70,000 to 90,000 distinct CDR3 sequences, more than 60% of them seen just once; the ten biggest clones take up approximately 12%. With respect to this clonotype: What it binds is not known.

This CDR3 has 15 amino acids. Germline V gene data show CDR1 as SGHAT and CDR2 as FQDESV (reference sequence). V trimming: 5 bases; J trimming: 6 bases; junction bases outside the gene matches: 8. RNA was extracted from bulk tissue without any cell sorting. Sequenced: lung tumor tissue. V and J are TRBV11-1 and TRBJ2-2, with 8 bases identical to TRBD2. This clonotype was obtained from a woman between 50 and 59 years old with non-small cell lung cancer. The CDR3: CASSPWASGSGELFF. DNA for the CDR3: TGTGCCAGCAGCCCTTGGGCTAGCGGGTCCGGGGAGCTGTTTTTT.